Detailed here is one T cell receptor beta chain. What it binds is unknown. The data were taken from a study of T cells in Graves' hyperthyroidism and ophthalmopathy. General study points: Ophthalmopathy was told apart from stable hyperthyroidism by a 13 V-J model.

Exclusion followed for patients with uncontrolled infection, other autoimmune disease, pregnancy or lactation. On the basis of clinical symptoms, serum thyroxine and TRAb, thyroid ultrasound and orbital computed tomography, diagnoses were made. CDR1 and CDR2 from the germline V gene are SGHRS and YFSETQ. Trimming cost V 1 base and J 10 bases; bases outside gene matches: 14. This CDR3 spans 17 amino acids. Authors of the study amplified TCR beta CDR3 regions from RNA transcripts. An initial round of RT-PCR targeting the TCR CDR3 relied on the HTBI primer set. TCRdb used MiXCR to reprocess the multiplex PCR reads, holding one entry per CDR3 protein. Counted here are around 620,000 distinct CDR3 sequences, around 42% occurring once; the ten biggest clones make up 15% to 20%.

The receptor comes from an adult woman with Graves' disease, either hyperthyroidism or ophthalmopathy (not recorded which). This chain uses TRBV5-1 with TRBJ1-6; 7 bases match TRBD1. Sequenced material: peripheral blood or thyroid tissue (not recorded which). The CDR3 here is CASSLPRTGNGGSPLHF. In nucleotides, the CDR3 is TGCGCCAGCAGCTTGCCCAGGACAGGCAACGGGGGGTCACCCCTCCACTTT.